Presented here are 23 T cell receptor beta chains from one specimen sequenced in a study of OX40 agonist ivuxolimab in advanced cancers. Generated by immunoSEQ multiplex PCR, the TCRdb table keeps only in-frame clones and is missing some. This table holds about 77,000 clones, roughly 80% found once. The specimen was CD4+ or CD8+ T cells sorted from blood, collected in a trial of the OX40 agonist ivuxolimab. The receptors were sampled from an adult with an advanced solid tumor such as melanoma, head and neck, liver or kidney cancer.

The genes are TRBV6-6 and TRBJ1-2; 8 nucleotides line up with TRBD1. This CDR3 spans 11 amino acids. CDR1 and CDR2 from the germline V gene are MNHNY and SVGAGI (reference sequence). The J segment lost 8 bases and the V segment lost 8 bases, leaving 4 bases of the junction unmatched. CDR3 protein: CASRQGQGYTF. Here the CDR3 DNA reads TGTGCCAGCCGACAGGGGCAGGGCTACACCTTC.

The DNA of the CDR3 is TGTGCCAGCTCACCGACTAGCGGGAGATCCGAGGACAAAAACATTCAGTACTTC. It is translated as CASSPTSGRSEDKNIQYF. The chain joins TRBV18 to TRBJ2-4; 12 bases are shared with TRBD2. Per germline, CDR1 KGHSH and CDR2 LQKENI. This CDR3 region has 18 residues. V was pared by 3 bases and J by 3 bases, with 9 bases of the junction left unmatched.

The genes are TRBV19 and TRBJ1-1; D is undetermined. The V gene lost 7 bases and the J gene lost 0 bases, with 9 bases spanning the gap. This CDR3 has 13 amino acids. From germline, CDR1 is LNHDA and CDR2 SQIVND (reference sequence). The CDR3 DNA follows: TGTGCCAGTACCTTACACATGAACACTGAAGCTTTCTTT. Translation: CASTLHMNTEAFF.

The chain joins TRBV11-1 to TRBJ2-3, with 10 bases that match TRBD2. Germline-derived CDR1 and CDR2 are SGHAT and FQDESV (reference sequence). This CDR3 has 18 residues. V shed 5 bases and J 1 base; nucleotides not matched to a gene: 12. The CDR3: CASSAPGPLAGGTDTQYF. The DNA for the CDR3 is TGTGCCAGCAGCGCGCCCGGCCCGCTAGCGGGGGGCACAGATACGCAGTATTTT.

In its sample, this clone was seen a few times. The chain employs TRBV5-5 and TRBJ1-1; D remains unclear. This CDR3 has 11 residues. CDR1 is SGHKS, CDR2 YYEKEE, per germline (reference sequence). V was trimmed by 3 bases and J by 8 bases, leaving 8 bases between them. CDR3 sequence: CASSSEREAFF. The DNA of the CDR3 is TGTGCCAGCAGCTCCGAACGAGAAGCTTTCTTT.

The V gene is TRBV7-6, the J gene TRBJ2-7; 11 bases line up with TRBD1. V lost 1 base, J lost 7 bases, and 9 bases stayed unmatched. CDR1 SGHVS and CDR2 FNYEAQ come from the germline V gene. The CDR3 runs to 16 residues. CDR3 loop: CASSLDSGQGAREQYF. The CDR3 DNA reads as TGTGCCAGCAGCTTAGATTCAGGACAGGGGGCGAGGGAGCAGTACTTC.

This sequence joins TRBV10-3 and TRBJ1-2, with 8 bases that match TRBD1. V dropped 6 bases and J dropped 8; count of bases not matched to a gene: 8. The length of the CDR3 is 13 residues. The germline CDR1 and CDR2 sequences are ENHRY and SYGVKD. The CDR3 loop reads CAIRAGTGEGYTF. For the CDR3, the DNA is TGTGCCATCAGAGCCGGGACAGGCGAAGGCTACACCTTC.

This clone was seen a handful of times. The chain joins TRBV7-8 to TRBJ1-1; D unresolved. Germline V lookup: CDR1 SGHVS, CDR2 FQNEAQ. Trimming shortened V by 5 bases and J by 0 bases, and 10 bases separated the two germline ends. The CDR3 has 14 residues. Written as DNA, the CDR3 is TGTGCCAGCAGCGGACGAGTGTTGAACACTGAAGCTTTCTTT. Protein sequence: CASSGRVLNTEAFF.

The CDR3, as DNA: TGTGCCAGCAGCGACGGACAGGACGGTGGCTACACCTTC. Translating it yields CASSDGQDGGYTF. The gene calls are TRBV7-8 and TRBJ1-2; TRBD1 matches at 7 bases. Germline CDR1 and CDR2: SGHVS and FQNEAQ. The CDR3 is made up of 13 amino acids. V shed 5 bases, J shed 7 bases, and the junction held 7 bases outside the gene matches.

The CDR3: CASSYGGGTEAFF. In nucleotides, the CDR3 is TGTGCCAGCAGTTACGGGGGAGGCACTGAAGCTTTCTTT. The rearrangement joins TRBV6-5 to TRBJ1-1; D is possibly TRBD1 (5 bases). Trimming shortened V by 2 bases and J by 4 bases, and 8 bases separated the two germline ends. CDR1 is MNHEY, CDR2 SVGAGI, per germline. CDR3 length: 13 residues.

V gene TRBV5-1 combines with J gene TRBJ1-1; the match to TRBD1 covers 8 bases. Trimming cost V 4 bases and J 1 base; bases outside gene matches: 6. CDR3 length: 15 amino acids. Germline CDR1 reads SGHRS; CDR2 reads YFSETQ. This chain's CDR3 is CASSVLQGANTEAFF. DNA for the CDR3: TGCGCCAGCAGCGTCCTCCAGGGGGCGAACACTGAAGCTTTCTTT.

The J gene is TRBJ1-1, the V gene TRBV7-3; TRBD1 agrees at 11 bases. V lost 5 bases and J lost 2; bases outside the gene matches: 7. Germline-derived CDR1 and CDR2 are SGHTA and FQGTGA. The length of the CDR3 is 16 residues. CDR3 DNA sequence: TGTGCCAGCAGCCCCGGACAGGGGGCGAGAAACACTGAAGCTTTCTTT. Encoded protein: CASSPGQGARNTEAFF.

The chain employs TRBV27 and TRBJ2-7, with a weak D call TRBD1 (5 bases). V was shortened by 4 bases and J by 6 bases, with 13 bases between the two germline ends. Germline loops: CDR1 MNHEY, CDR2 SMNVEV (reference sequence). There are 13 residues in the CDR3. CDR3 region: CASSSQGVSEQYF. Written as DNA, the CDR3 is TGTGCCAGCAGTTCCCAGGGTGTCAGCGAGCAGTACTTC.

The CDR3 protein is CASSLGRNTEAFF. The CDR3 coding sequence is TGTGCCAGCAGTTTGGGCAGGAACACTGAAGCTTTCTTT. The rearrangement uses TRBV27 and TRBJ1-1; D unclear. The V and J ends lost 3 bases and 1 base respectively, with 6 bases between them. The CDR3 runs 13 residues. Germline CDR1 MNHEY, CDR2 SMNVEV (reference sequence).

The chain carries TRBV30 and TRBJ2-1, with D tentatively TRBD2 (5 bases). The germline V gene has CDR1 GTSNPN and CDR2 SVGIG (reference sequence). This CDR3 has 14 residues. The V end was cut by 1 base, the J end by 7 bases, with 14 bases between. For the CDR3, the DNA is TGTGCCTGGAGTGGTCGGCTCCGGGGAAATGAGCAGTTCTTC. Its protein is CAWSGRLRGNEQFF.

This clone was picked up one time. The chain joins TRBV18 to TRBJ2-1; no clear D. The CDR3 spans 12 residues. Germline CDR1 KGHSH, CDR2 LQKENI. V lost 6 bases and J 0 bases, leaving 3 bases between the germline ends. As DNA, the CDR3 is TGTGCCAGCTCTCTCTCCTACAATGAGCAGTTCTTC. Translated: CASSLSYNEQFF.

The chain carries TRBV6-1 and TRBJ1-2, with TRBD1 as a possible D gene (6 bases). Germline V gene sequence: CDR1 MNHNS, CDR2 SASEGT. The V and J ends lost 5 bases and 8 bases respectively, with 12 bases between them. The CDR3 consists of 12 residues. CDR3 sequence (DNA): TGTGCCAGCAGTCCTCCGACAGGCGGCTACACCTTC. Amino acid sequence: CASSPPTGGYTF.

CDR3 amino acids: CASSAPGSSSYEQYF. The CDR3 DNA reads as TGTGCCAGCAGTGCCCCCGGTTCTAGCTCCTACGAGCAGTACTTC. This chain uses TRBV6-5 with TRBJ2-7; D gene unclear. Trimming left V 5 bases short and J 0 bases short, with 14 bases between. The germline V gene has CDR1 MNHEY and CDR2 SVGAGI. The CDR3 has 15 amino acids.

This clone showed up just a few times. J is TRBJ2-7 and V is TRBV12-2; whether TRBD2, the table's D call, matches the DNA was not checked. TRBV12-2 is deemed a pseudogene. The CDR3 is 14 amino acids. This chain's CDR3 is CASRLGAGGGEQYF. CDR3 DNA: TGTGCAAGTCGCTTAGGTGCGGGTGGGGGGGAGCAGTACTTC.

The gene calls are TRBV5-5 and TRBJ2-1; D assignment may be TRBD1 or TRBD2 (5 bases each). V lost 2 bases and J lost 4, with 10 bases in between. CDR1 is SGHKS, CDR2 YYEKEE, per germline (reference sequence). This CDR3 comprises 14 residues. CDR3 protein: CASSFTGRYNEQFF. In nucleotides, the CDR3 is TGTGCCAGCAGCTTTACGGGACGTTACAATGAGCAGTTCTTC.

This chain joins TRBV19 and TRBJ1-6; D is possibly TRBD1 (5 bases). The V and J ends lost 5 bases and 7 bases respectively, with 15 bases between them. This CDR3 has 15 amino acids. Looked up from germline, CDR1 is LNHDA and CDR2 is SQIVND (reference sequence). Written as DNA, the CDR3 is TGTGCCAGTAGTCAGTCCGGGACCACAAATTCACCCCTCCACTTT. This sequence encodes CASSQSGTTNSPLHF.

CDR3 nucleotide sequence: TGTGCCAGCAGCTCGCCCCCTTGGTTTGGAAGGGGACGTGGCACTGAAGCTTTCTTT. It is translated as CASSSPPWFGRGRGTEAFF. The rearrangement joins TRBV7-9 to TRBJ1-1; possibly TRBD1 for D (5 bases). The CDR3 is made up of 19 amino acids. The germline V and J ends were trimmed by 4 bases and 4 bases, with 28 bases remaining between them. Per germline, CDR1 SEHNR and CDR2 FQNEAQ (reference sequence).

This clone was picked up a small number of times. V gene TRBV4-1 combines with J gene TRBJ2-7; 7 bases map to TRBD1. V gave up 6 bases and J gave up 2 bases; unmatched junction bases: 4. The CDR3 is made up of 13 amino acids. The V gene's germline CDR1 is MGHRA and CDR2 YSYEKL. The CDR3 region has the DNA TGCGCCAGCAGTCGGACAGGCCCCTACGAGCAGTACTTC. It yields the protein CASSRTGPYEQYF.